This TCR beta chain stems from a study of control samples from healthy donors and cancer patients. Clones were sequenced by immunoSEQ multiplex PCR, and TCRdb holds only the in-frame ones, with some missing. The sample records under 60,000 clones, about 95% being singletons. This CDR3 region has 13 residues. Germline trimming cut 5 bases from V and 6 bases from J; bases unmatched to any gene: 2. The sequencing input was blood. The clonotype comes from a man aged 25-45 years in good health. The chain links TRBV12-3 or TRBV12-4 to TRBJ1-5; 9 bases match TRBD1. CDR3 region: CASSRTGAQPQHF. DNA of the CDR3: TGTGCCAGCAGTCGGACAGGGGCTCAGCCCCAGCATTTT.